Below, 12 T cell receptor beta chains from the same sample are listed, as sequenced in a study of molecular identifiers for immune sequencing clone quantification. TCRdb re-analysed the PCR reads in MiXCR, keeping a single row per CDR3 protein. The sample includes 350,000 or so distinct CDR3 sequences, 20% to 25% of them seen just once. Sequenced input: naive CD8+ T cells from blood, with Jurkat cell RNA spiked in. Subset of the sample: FACS-sorted CD8+CD4-CCR7+CD45RA+ naive T cells. These receptors were collected from a human donor in good health. Some libraries in this study had Jurkat cell RNA spiked in.

The chain joins TRBV6-2 or TRBV6-3 to TRBJ1-1; D uncertain. CDR1 is MNHEY, CDR2 SVGEGT, per germline. The CDR3 is made up of 16 amino acids. Trimming removed 2 bases from V and 1 base from J, with 14 bases in between. The CDR3 region is CASSYDPDSPNTEAFF. The DNA of the CDR3 is TGTGCCAGCAGTTACGACCCGGACTCCCCGAACACTGAAGCTTTCTTT.

The sample holds many counts of this clonotype. This chain links TRBV19 with TRBJ2-6; no firm D call. With 7 bases removed from V and 4 bases from J, the gap between germline ends came to 11 bases. The CDR3 is 14 residues long. CDR1 is LNHDA and CDR2 is SQIVND in the germline V gene (reference sequence). The CDR3 coding sequence is TGTGCCAGTAAGGACGGGTGGGGGGCCAACGTCCTGACTTTC. Translation: CASKDGWGANVLTF.

Many counts were recorded for this clonotype. The chain combines TRBV30 with TRBJ2-7; 8 nucleotides align to TRBD1. This CDR3 contains 14 residues. V shed 0 bases, J shed 5 bases, and the junction held 6 bases outside the gene matches. In germline, CDR1 is GTSNPN, CDR2 SVGIG (reference sequence). The CDR3 region has the DNA TGTGCCTGGAGTGTGGTAGGGACAGGTCACGAGCAGTACTTC. The encoded protein is CAWSVVGTGHEQYF.

This clonotype was seen many times. The V call is TRBV4-3, the J call TRBJ2-3; the match to TRBD2 covers 10 bases. This CDR3 is 16 amino acids long. The trim removed 2 bases at V and 0 bases at J, leaving 2 bases unmatched. The germline V gene encodes CDR1 LGHNA and CDR2 YSLEER. CDR3: CASSQQTSGSTDTQYF. The DNA of the CDR3 is TGCGCCAGCAGCCAACAGACTAGCGGGAGCACAGATACGCAGTATTTT.

As regards this clonotype: A much larger clone sits a single nucleotide away, making a read error possible. The chain couples TRBV30 to TRBJ2-7; 7 bases are shared with TRBD1. With 2 bases clipped from V and 9 bases from J, the junction kept 10 bases outside the gene matches. The length of the CDR3 is 13 residues. Germline V lookup: CDR1 GTSNPN, CDR2 SVGIG (reference sequence). The CDR3 DNA reads as TGTGCCTGGAGTCTCGACAGGGAAAACGGGCAGTACTTC. Translating gives CAWSLDRENGQYF.

Notes on this clonotype: Possible read error: a much larger clone is one base away. The CDR3 does not end in the conserved phenylalanine or tryptophan, so this is likely a read error. The J gene is TRBJ1-4, the V gene TRBV7-9; unclear D gene. CDR3 length equals 14 residues. The germline gives CDR1 SEHNR, CDR2 FQNEAQ (reference sequence). Deletions cut 1 base from V and 7 bases from J, with 10 bases between. CDR3 DNA sequence: TGTGCCAGCAGCTTAGAATATCAGCGTGAAAAACTGTTTTCT. Translation: CASSLEYQREKLFS.

As to this clonotype: With a much larger clone just one base away, this may be a read error. This chain uses TRBV6-4 with TRBJ1-5; the match to TRBD1 covers 7 bases. The J call may not be correct, given that the DNA end is closer to TRBJ2-3. The CDR3 spans 16 residues. The germline CDR1 and CDR2 sequences are MRHNA and SNTAGT. This CDR3 is CASRNGTDPFNQPQYF. CDR3 DNA sequence: TGTGCCAGCAGAAACGGGACAGACCCTTTCAATCAGCCCCAGTATTTT.

This clonotype turned up a few times. V gene TRBV20-1 combines with J gene TRBJ2-1; D is undetermined. Germline V lookup: CDR1 DFQATT, CDR2 SNEGSKA (reference sequence). The CDR3 contains 15 residues. Trimming shortened V by 0 bases and J by 1 base, and 10 bases separated the two germline ends. The CDR3 DNA reads TGCAGTGCTAGAGACCAGTTGGGTTCCTACAATGAGCAGTTCTTC. Translating gives CSARDQLGSYNEQFF.

The chain recombines TRBV19 with TRBJ1-1, with 8 bases fitting TRBD1. This CDR3 has 14 amino acids. V dropped 5 bases and J dropped 5; count of bases not matched to a gene: 7. Looked up from germline, CDR1 is LNHDA and CDR2 is SQIVND (reference sequence). This chain's CDR3 is CASSFGQGWTEAFF. Written as DNA, the CDR3 is TGTGCCAGTAGTTTCGGACAGGGTTGGACTGAAGCTTTCTTT.

The V gene is TRBV6-2 or TRBV6-3, the J gene TRBJ2-7, with D possibly being TRBD1 or TRBD2 (5 bases each). V was shortened by 1 base and J by 3 bases, with 10 bases between the two germline ends. CDR1 is MNHEY, CDR2 SVGEGT, per germline. This CDR3 has 14 amino acids. This chain's CDR3 is CASSYWGPIYEQYF. The CDR3 DNA reads TGTGCCAGCAGTTACTGGGGACCAATCTACGAGCAGTACTTC.

This clonotype was observed many times. The chain is built from TRBV7-9 and TRBJ2-5, with 9 bases lining up with TRBD1. V dropped 6 bases and J dropped 3; count of bases not matched to a gene: 11. Germline loops: CDR1 SEHNR, CDR2 FQNEAQ (reference sequence). The CDR3 length is 16 residues. CDR3 protein: CASSQSGQGWKETQYF. The CDR3 region has the DNA TGTGCCAGCAGTCAATCGGGACAGGGCTGGAAAGAGACCCAGTACTTC.

This rearrangement joins TRBV27 to TRBJ2-3, with 10 bases lining up with TRBD2. CDR1 is MNHEY, CDR2 SMNVEV, per germline (reference sequence). This CDR3 comprises 16 residues. V shed 6 bases and J 4 bases; nucleotides not matched to a gene: 10. The CDR3 sequence: CASSSRGLAGADTQYF. DNA for the CDR3: TGTGCCAGCAGCTCCCGCGGGCTAGCGGGAGCAGATACGCAGTATTTT.